The T cell receptor beta chain under discussion was sequenced for a study of beta chain features in type 1 diabetes. Germline CDR1 reads SGHTA; CDR2 reads FQGNSA. The CDR3 runs to 13 residues. The germline V and J ends were trimmed by 4 bases and 10 bases, with 11 bases remaining between them. The entirety of the isolated RNA underwent reverse transcription, so expressed TCRB transcripts were sequenced. The method was immunoSEQ multiplex PCR; TCRdb's version includes in-frame clones alone and lacks a portion of them. The data hold some 150,000 clones, with 11% observed a single time. Sorting of CD4+ naive, central memory, regulatory and stem cell-like memory cells was performed via CD45RO/CCR7/CD25/CD127/CD95/CD27. The purity of all sorted populations exceeded 95%. Study-wide findings and caveats: Patients with type 1 diabetes carried fewer insertions and had more deletions at their VDJ junctions. TCRB CDR3s were moderately but significantly shorter in Type 1 diabetes patients in all four CD4+ subsets.

This clone was detected only a few times. What it recognizes is unknown. This chain joins TRBV7-2 and TRBJ1-6, with a possible D match to TRBD1 (6 bases). This TCR derives from a man between 18 and 29 years old in good health. Sequencing input: central memory CD4+ T cells from blood. CDR3 amino acids: CASSSRGGSPLHF. The CDR3 nucleotides are TGTGCCAGCAGCTCGAGAGGGGGGTCACCCCTCCACTTT.